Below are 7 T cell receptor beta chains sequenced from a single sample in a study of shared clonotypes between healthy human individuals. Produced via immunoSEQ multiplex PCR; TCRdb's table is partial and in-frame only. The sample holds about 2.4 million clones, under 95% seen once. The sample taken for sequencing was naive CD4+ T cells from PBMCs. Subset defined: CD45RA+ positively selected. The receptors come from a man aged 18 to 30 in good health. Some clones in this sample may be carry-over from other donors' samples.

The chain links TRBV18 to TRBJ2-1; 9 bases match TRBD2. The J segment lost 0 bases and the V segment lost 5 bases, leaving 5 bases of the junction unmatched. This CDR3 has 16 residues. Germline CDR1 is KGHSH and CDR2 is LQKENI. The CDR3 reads CASSGLATSSYNEQFF. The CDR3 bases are TGTGCCAGCTCAGGACTAGCGACCAGCTCCTACAATGAGCAGTTCTTC.

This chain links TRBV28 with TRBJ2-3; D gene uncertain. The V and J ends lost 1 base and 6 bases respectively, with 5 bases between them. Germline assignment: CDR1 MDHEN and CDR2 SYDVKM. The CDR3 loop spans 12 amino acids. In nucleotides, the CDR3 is TGTGCCAGCAGTTTATTGGGGGATACGCAGTATTTT. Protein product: CASSLLGDTQYF.

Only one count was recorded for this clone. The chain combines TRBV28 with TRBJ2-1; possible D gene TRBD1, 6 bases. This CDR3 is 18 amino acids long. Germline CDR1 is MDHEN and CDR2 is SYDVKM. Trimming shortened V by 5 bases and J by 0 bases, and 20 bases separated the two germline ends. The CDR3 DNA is TGTGCCAGCAGTCGACGACAAAACAGGGTGAGCTCCTACAATGAGCAGTTCTTC. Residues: CASSRRQNRVSSYNEQFF.

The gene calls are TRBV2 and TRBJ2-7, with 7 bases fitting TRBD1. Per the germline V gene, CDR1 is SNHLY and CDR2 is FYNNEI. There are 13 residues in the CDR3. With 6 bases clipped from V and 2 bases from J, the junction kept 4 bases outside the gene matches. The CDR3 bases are TGTGCCAGCAGGTATGGACAGGCCTACGAGCAGTACTTC. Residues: CASRYGQAYEQYF.

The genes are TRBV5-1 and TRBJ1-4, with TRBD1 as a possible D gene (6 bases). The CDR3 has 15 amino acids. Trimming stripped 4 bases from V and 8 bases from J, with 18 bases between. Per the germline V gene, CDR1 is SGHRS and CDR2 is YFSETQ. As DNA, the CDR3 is TGCGCCAGCAGCCCACCGGGACAAACACGAGAAAAACTGTTTTTT. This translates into CASSPPGQTREKLFF.

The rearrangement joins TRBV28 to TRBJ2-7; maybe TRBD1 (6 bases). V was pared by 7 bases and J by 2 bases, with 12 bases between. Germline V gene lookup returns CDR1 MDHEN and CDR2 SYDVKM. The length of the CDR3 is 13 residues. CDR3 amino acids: CASIRDKPYEQYF. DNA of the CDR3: TGTGCCAGCATCCGGGACAAACCCTACGAGCAGTACTTC.

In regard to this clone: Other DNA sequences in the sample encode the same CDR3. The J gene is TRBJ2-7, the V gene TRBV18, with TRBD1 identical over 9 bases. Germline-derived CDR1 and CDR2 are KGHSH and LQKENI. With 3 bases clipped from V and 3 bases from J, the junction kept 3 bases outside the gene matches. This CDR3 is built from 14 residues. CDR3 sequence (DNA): TGTGCCAGCTCACCTGGACAGGGGAACTACGAGCAGTACTTC. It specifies CASSPGQGNYEQYF.